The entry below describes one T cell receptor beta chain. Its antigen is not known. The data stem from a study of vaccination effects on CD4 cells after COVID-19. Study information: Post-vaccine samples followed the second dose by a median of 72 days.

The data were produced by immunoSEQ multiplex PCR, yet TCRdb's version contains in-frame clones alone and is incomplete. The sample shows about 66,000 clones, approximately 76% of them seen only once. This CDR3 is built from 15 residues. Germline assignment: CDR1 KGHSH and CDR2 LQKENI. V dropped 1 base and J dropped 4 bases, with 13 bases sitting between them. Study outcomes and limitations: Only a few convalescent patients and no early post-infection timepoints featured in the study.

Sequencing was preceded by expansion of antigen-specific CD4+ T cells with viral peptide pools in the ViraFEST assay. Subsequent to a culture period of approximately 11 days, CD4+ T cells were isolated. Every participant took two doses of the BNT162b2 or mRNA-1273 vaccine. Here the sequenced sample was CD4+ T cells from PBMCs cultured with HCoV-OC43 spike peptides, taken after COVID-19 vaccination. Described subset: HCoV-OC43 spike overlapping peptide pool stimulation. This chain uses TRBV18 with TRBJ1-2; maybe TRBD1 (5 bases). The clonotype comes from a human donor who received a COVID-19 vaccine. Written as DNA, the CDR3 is TGTGCCAGCTCACCACTGAGGGGAGAGGGCTATGGCTACACCTTC. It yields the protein CASSPLRGEGYGYTF. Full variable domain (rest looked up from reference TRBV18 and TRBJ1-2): NAGVMQNPRHLVRRRGQEARLRCSPMKGHSHVYWYRQLPEEGLKFMVYLQKENIIDESGMPKERFSAEFPKEGPSILRIQQVVRGDSAAYFCASSPLRGEGYGYTFGSGTRLTVV.